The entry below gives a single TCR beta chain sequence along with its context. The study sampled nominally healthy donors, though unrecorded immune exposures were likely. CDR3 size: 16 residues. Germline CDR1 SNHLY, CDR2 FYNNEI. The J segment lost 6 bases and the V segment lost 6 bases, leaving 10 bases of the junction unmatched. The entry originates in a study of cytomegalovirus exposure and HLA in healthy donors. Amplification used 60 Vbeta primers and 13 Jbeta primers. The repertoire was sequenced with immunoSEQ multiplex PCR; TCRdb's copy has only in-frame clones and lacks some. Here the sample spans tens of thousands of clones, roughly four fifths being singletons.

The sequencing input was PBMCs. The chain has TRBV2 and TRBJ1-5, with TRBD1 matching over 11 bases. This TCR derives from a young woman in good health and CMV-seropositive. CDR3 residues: CASSRTGGSKFQPQHF. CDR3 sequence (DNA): TGTGCCAGCAGCCGGACAGGGGGCAGTAAGTTTCAGCCCCAGCATTTT.